Each of the 24 T cell receptor beta chains below was sequenced from the same sample in a study of T cell changes during pregnancy in multiple sclerosis. Clones were read by immunoSEQ multiplex PCR, and TCRdb kept only the in-frame ones, dropping some. In the table there are about 44,000 clones, around 90% of which are singletons. The sequenced sample was CD8+ T cells from peripheral blood mononuclear cells, obtained after pregnancy. These receptor sequences come from a female donor in good health, enrolled as a control in a pregnancy study.

V is TRBV6-5 and J is TRBJ2-1; 10 nucleotides line up with TRBD2. The CDR3 consists of 15 residues. V shed 7 bases, J shed 3 bases, and the junction held 6 bases outside the gene matches. Germline values: CDR1 MNHEY, CDR2 SVGAGI. The CDR3 loop is CASNPTSGFYNEQFF. CDR3 nucleotide sequence: TGTGCCAGCAACCCGACTAGCGGGTTCTACAATGAGCAGTTCTTC.

The chain combines TRBV7-4 with TRBJ2-7; the match to TRBD1 covers 7 bases. The germline V gene has CDR1 SGHVT and CDR2 SQSDAQ. The CDR3 loop spans 14 amino acids. Germline trimming cut 5 bases from V and 1 base from J; bases unmatched to any gene: 5. The CDR3 spells CASSPPDRSYEQYF. The DNA for the CDR3 is TGTGCCAGCAGCCCGCCGGACAGGTCCTACGAGCAGTACTTC. The variable domain in full, with the rest retrieved from reference TRBV7-4 and TRBJ2-7, is GAGVSQSPRYKVAKRGRDVALRCDSISGHVTLYWYRQTLGQGSEVLTYSQSDAQRDKSGRPSGRFSAERPERSVSTLKIQRTEQGDSAVYLCASSPPDRSYEQYFGPGTRLTVT.

V usage is TRBV5-5 and J usage is TRBJ2-1, with D maybe TRBD2 (5 bases). The CDR3 covers 12 residues. Germline CDR1 is SGHKS and CDR2 is YYEKEE (reference sequence). Trimming stripped 2 bases from V and 7 bases from J, with 7 bases between. The CDR3, as DNA: TGTGCCAGCAGCTTACTAGGGAATGAGCAGTTCTTC. This translates into CASSLLGNEQFF.

This chain connects TRBV19 to TRBJ1-5; no definite D call. The germline V gene encodes CDR1 LNHDA and CDR2 SQIVND (reference sequence). This CDR3 region has 13 residues. V dropped 3 bases and J dropped 8 bases, with 11 bases sitting between them. CDR3: CASSIIWGEPQHF. The CDR3 DNA follows: TGTGCCAGTAGTATTATATGGGGAGAGCCCCAGCATTTT. Filled out from reference TRBV19 and TRBJ1-5, the complete variable domain reads DGGITQSPKYLFRKEGQNVTLSCEQNLNHDAMYWYRQDPGQGLRLIYYSQIVNDFQKGDIAEGYSVSREKKESFPLTVTSAQKNPTAFYLCASSIIWGEPQHFGDGTRLSIL.

A word on this clone: Within the sample, other DNA sequences also encode this same CDR3. This chain uses TRBV4-3 with TRBJ2-2, with D tentatively TRBD2 (5 bases). CDR3 length: 15 amino acids. Germline V gene sequence: CDR1 LGHNA, CDR2 YSLEER. V lost 1 base to trimming and J lost 5 bases, with 11 bases between them. The CDR3 DNA is TGCGCCAGCAGCCAAGGACGCCGGGGAACCGGGGAGCTGTTTTTT. It yields the protein CASSQGRRGTGELFF.

This sequence joins TRBV18 and TRBJ2-5, with a possible D match to TRBD2 (6 bases). CDR1 KGHSH and CDR2 LQKENI come from the germline V gene. The CDR3 runs 14 residues. Trimming left V 6 bases short and J 1 base short, with 12 bases between. In nucleotides, the CDR3 is TGTGCCAGCTCTCCCTCTAGCGCCCAAGAGACCCAGTACTTC. Its translation is CASSPSSAQETQYF.

V and J are TRBV27 and TRBJ1-1; a possible D gene is TRBD1 (5 bases). Trimming stripped 6 bases from V and 0 bases from J, with 11 bases between. The CDR3 spans 14 residues. The V gene's germline CDR1 is MNHEY and CDR2 SMNVEV (reference sequence). The CDR3 here is CASRWGGLNTEAFF. CDR3 sequence (DNA): TGTGCCAGCAGATGGGGGGGACTGAACACTGAAGCTTTCTTT.

The chain joins TRBV6-5 to TRBJ2-1; D perhaps matches TRBD1 (6 bases). The ends were cut back, 0 bases at V and 5 bases at J, with 8 bases in the middle. The V gene's germline CDR1 is MNHEY and CDR2 SVGAGI. The CDR3 contains 14 residues. This CDR3 is CASSYSGGHNEQFF. CDR3 nucleotides: TGTGCCAGCAGTTACTCAGGGGGACACAATGAGCAGTTCTTC.

Worth noting for this clone: A read error may account for a junction end that differs from germline. The genes are TRBV10-3 and TRBJ1-4, with D uncertain. The CDR3 consists of 15 residues. Germline CDR1 and CDR2: ENHRY and SYGVKD. The CDR3 protein is CAISESGGGNERLFF. The CDR3 DNA reads TGTGCCATCAGTGAGTCAGGTGGCGGTAATGAAAGACTGTTTTTT.

The chain employs TRBV4-2 and TRBJ1-1; no definite D call. Germline loops: CDR1 LGHNA, CDR2 YNFKEQ. V was shortened by 4 bases and J by 3 bases, with 12 bases between the two germline ends. CDR3 size: 14 residues. Here the CDR3 DNA reads TGTGCCAGCAGCCCCCTCGGGTGGGACACTGAAGCTTTCTTT. This codes for CASSPLGWDTEAFF.

The CDR3 coding sequence is TGTGCCAGCAGCTCCCGGGTTTGGGACGAGCAGTACTTC. Protein sequence: CASSSRVWDEQYF. The chain couples TRBV5-8 to TRBJ2-7; D remains ambiguous. This CDR3 is 13 amino acids long. Germline loops: CDR1 SGHTS, CDR2 YDEGEE. V lost 3 bases, J lost 5 bases, and 12 bases lay in between.

The CDR3 is CASSQGDRGSSYNSPLHF. In DNA form, the CDR3 reads TGCGCCAGCAGCCAAGGCGACAGGGGTAGCTCCTATAATTCACCCCTCCACTTT. The V and J genes are TRBV4-3 and TRBJ1-6; the match to TRBD1 covers 8 bases. There are 18 residues in the CDR3. J gave up 0 bases and V 1 base, and 5 bases lay outside the gene matches. Germline CDR1 and CDR2: LGHNA and YSLEER.

The V call is TRBV9, the J call TRBJ2-7; D remains ambiguous. Germline CDR1 and CDR2: SGDLS and YYNGEE. V gave up 3 bases and J gave up 2 bases, with 9 bases separating them. The length of the CDR3 is 13 residues. The DNA for the CDR3 is TGTGCCAGCAGCGCCGGGTCTACCTACGAGCAGTACTTC. Its protein product is CASSAGSTYEQYF. Together with reference TRBV9 and TRBJ2-7, the CDR3 gives the full variable domain: DSGVTQTPKHLITATGQRVTLRCSPRSGDLSVYWYQQSLDQGLQFLIQYYNGEERAKGNILERFSAQQFPDLHSELNLSSLELGDSALYFCASSAGSTYEQYFGPGTRLTVT.

V is TRBV27 and J is TRBJ1-2; D uncertain. CDR1 and CDR2 from the germline V gene are MNHEY and SMNVEV (reference sequence). This CDR3 comprises 14 residues. Trimming removed 0 bases from V and 4 bases from J, with 9 bases in between. The CDR3 loop is CASSLSVGLYGYTF. For the CDR3, the DNA is TGTGCCAGCAGTTTATCGGTCGGTCTCTATGGCTACACCTTC.

On this clone itself: A junction end diverges from the germline sequence, so it may reflect a read error. The chain is built from TRBV27 and TRBJ2-2; 8 nucleotides align to TRBD2. CDR3 length: 16 amino acids. Germline values: CDR1 MNHEY, CDR2 SMNVEV (reference sequence). This CDR3 reads CASSTPGGDNTGGLFF. DNA of the CDR3: TGTGCCAGCAGCACCCCGGGGGGGGATAACACCGGGGGGCTGTTTTTT.

The chain joins TRBV5-4 to TRBJ2-1; tentatively, D is TRBD2 (6 bases). There are 14 residues in the CDR3. V was pared by 5 bases and J by 10 bases, with 19 bases between. CDR1 is SGHNT, CDR2 YYREEE, per germline (reference sequence). The CDR3 reads CASSGGDVRGEQFF. In DNA, the CDR3 is TGTGCCAGCAGTGGGGGAGACGTTCGGGGGGAGCAGTTCTTC.

This rearrangement joins TRBV4-3 to TRBJ2-3; 9 positions agree with TRBD2. The CDR3 loop spans 16 amino acids. V was clipped by 4 bases and J by 2 bases; unmatched bases: 7. In germline, CDR1 is LGHNA, CDR2 YSLEER. In nucleotides, the CDR3 is TGCGCCAGCAGCCTTTATAGCGGGGGACCCACAGATACGCAGTATTTT. Its protein product is CASSLYSGGPTDTQYF.

The genes are TRBV9 and TRBJ1-2; tentative D call: TRBD1 (5 bases). The CDR3 length is 14 residues. The V gene's germline CDR1 is SGDLS and CDR2 YYNGEE. Trimming shortened V by 4 bases and J by 0 bases, and 10 bases separated the two germline ends. DNA of the CDR3: TGTGCCAGCAGCACCGCGGGACCTAACTATGGCTACACCTTC. The encoded protein is CASSTAGPNYGYTF.

The chain employs TRBV27 and TRBJ1-1; D might be TRBD1 (6 bases). The germline V gene encodes CDR1 MNHEY and CDR2 SMNVEV (reference sequence). V shed 4 bases and J shed 2 bases, with 11 bases lying between them. The CDR3 extends over 14 amino acids. Here the CDR3 reads CASSSTGRNTEAFF. CDR3 coding DNA: TGTGCCAGCAGTTCAACAGGGAGAAACACTGAAGCTTTCTTT.

J is TRBJ1-2 and V is TRBV27, with a tentative D call TRBD1 (5 bases). The V end lost 0 bases, the J end lost 1 base, and 9 bases lay between the germline ends. Germline loops: CDR1 MNHEY, CDR2 SMNVEV (reference sequence). The CDR3 runs 15 residues. The CDR3 DNA follows: TGTGCCAGCAGTTTATCGGCAGGGCTTAACTATGGCTACACCTTC. It translates to CASSLSAGLNYGYTF.

This clone appeared a single time. This rearrangement joins TRBV2 to TRBJ1-6, with 9 bases that match TRBD1. V lost 3 bases and J lost 7; bases outside the gene matches: 7. This CDR3 has 16 residues. CDR1 SNHLY and CDR2 FYNNEI come from the germline V gene. The CDR3 is CASSEGQGVINSPLHF. Here the CDR3 DNA reads TGTGCCAGCAGTGAGGGACAGGGAGTAATAAATTCACCCCTCCACTTT.

This chain joins TRBV9 and TRBJ2-1; no firm D call. This CDR3 region has 13 residues. V was shortened by 5 bases and J by 4 bases, with 10 bases between the two germline ends. Germline lookup yields CDR1 SGDLS and CDR2 YYNGEE. CDR3 sequence: CASSGRLYNEQFF. The DNA for the CDR3 is TGTGCCAGCAGTGGCCGACTGTACAATGAGCAGTTCTTC.

V and J are TRBV27 and TRBJ1-1; 7 bases line up with TRBD1. V was pared by 3 bases and J by 4 bases, with 8 bases of the junction left unmatched. Germline CDR1 MNHEY, CDR2 SMNVEV (reference sequence). CDR3 length equals 15 residues. The DNA of the CDR3 is TGTGCCAGCAGTTTGACAACGAGGGGGCTCACTGAAGCTTTCTTT. Translation gives CASSLTTRGLTEAFF.

The J gene is TRBJ2-7, the V gene TRBV11-1; a possible D gene is TRBD1 (5 bases). This CDR3 is built from 14 residues. V was trimmed by 5 bases and J by 5 bases, leaving 16 bases between them. In germline, CDR1 is SGHAT, CDR2 FQDESV (reference sequence). As DNA, the CDR3 is TGTGCCAGCAGCCTCCCGACCGACAGCCACGAGCAGTACTTC. As protein: CASSLPTDSHEQYF.